This T cell receptor (beta chain) was sequenced during a study of shared clonotypes between healthy human individuals (dated by TCRdb to 2018 to 2020). Study-wide context: The cohort comprised a couple of women and a few men aged 18 to 49 years. Leukapheresis yielded between about 0.8 and 9.5 billion PBMCs per donor. Per donor, three plates each were used for CD4 naive and CD4 memory, two for CD8 naive, and one for CD8 memory. Libraries were prepared and TCR repertoires were sequenced by different laboratories using diverse techniques, in order to increase sequencing depth and limit assay-specific biases. To estimate repertoire size and how much clonotype sharing occurs between individuals, the study deeply sequenced the blood TCR repertoires of roughly 5 healthy adults. On the study overall, not on this receptor specifically: Sampling was limited to blood, and TCR repertoires in tissue likely differ from TCR repertoires in blood. Clonotypes shared by all four sorted-subset donors showed higher generation probabilities than non-shared clonotypes. When a handful of donors were compared, the shared fraction of clonotypes was 5% to 6.5% for naive CD4, roughly 3.4% for naive CD8, about 2.4% for memory CD4, and roughly 0.4% for memory CD8. Even with the large sequencing depth, rarefaction of the sorted-subset datasets indicated that sequencing was incomplete. Naive subsets generally had larger estimated clonotype richness than memory subsets did. Based on pairwise subsampling, the degree of clonotype sharing among donors was expected to be affected by sequencing depth. Because the study included a small number of donors, the genetic and exposure-history diversity represented was limited.

TCR CDR3 regions were amplified from genomic DNA by multiplex PCR using the deep immunoSEQ assay. For each cell subset, the extracted genomic DNA was distributed evenly across all wells of several immunoSEQ 96-well plates, and each plate served as one replicate. For sorted subsets, roughly 200 ng of genomic DNA, equivalent to 25,000 to 35,000 T cell genomes, went into each replicate PCR. Purified libraries were measured with a Qubit 3.0 fluorometer, size-checked on a Bioanalyzer 2100, and measured again with the KAPA Library Quantification kit. Every immunoSEQ 96-well plate was sequenced on a dedicated single-read 150-cycle Illumina NextSeq 550 flow cell. In the source study's methods: Because only junctional sequences without quality scores were contained in the immunoSEQ output, filtering matching that applied to full-length reads could not be performed. Sequences were annotated with PyIR, a Python wrapper for IgBLAST v1.9, and V/J genes and CDR3 were assigned using IMGT germline references. Any read was removed if the V/J assignment was weak (E-value above 1e-6), the CDR3 was missing, or the read contained stop codons, out-of-frame junctions, or ambiguous translated residues. A V3J clonotype was defined by an identical inferred V gene, J gene, and CDR3 amino acid sequence. To compute the percentage overlap between repertoires, the number of shared unique clonotypes was divided by the size of the smaller repertoire. Repertoire richness was assessed with RTK rarefaction, the Chao1 estimator, and Recon v2.1 estimates of unobserved clonotypes. OLGA was used to compute generation probabilities for all TCRbeta clonotypes that the gDNA method yielded from a few donors. As stored in TCRdb, this immuneACCESS dataset retains in-frame rearrangements with V and J assigned. A fraction of the clones does not appear; measured against another copy, unresolved V genes explain less than half of the discrepancy, and the remainder lacks a known reason. The DNA gave D and trimming, while V, J and clone size come from that table. The sample includes roughly 2 million clones, with about 95% observed a single time. Of the sample, 1.1% falls within the top ten clones.

CD8 naive samples were obtained by positive selection for CCR7 among CD45RO-negative cells, yielding a CD45RA+CCR7+ population from which TemRA cells were excluded. Healthy HIV-negative adults with no recently reported acute infections or vaccinations were included as donors. Only Caucasian adults living in Nashville, Tennessee, USA were represented among the donors. Blood was collected by leukapheresis, and PBMCs were isolated by Ficoll-Histopaque density gradient centrifugation and then cryopreserved in liquid nitrogen vapor phase. Analytical flow cytometry was used to check the purity and quantity of every magnetically sorted T cell population. Each sorted fraction had its genomic DNA isolated and then quantified by UV absorbance on a Nanodrop 2000c. From the germline V gene, CDR1 is WSHSY and CDR2 is SAAADI. The CDR3 starts with the cysteine, ends with the phenylalanine, and has 13 residues. Here the CDR3 DNA is all that survives: 39 bases in frame from base 1. Deletion took 5 bases off V and 4 bases off J, with a span of 12 bases between the germline ends.

A remark on this clone: Which antigen it targets is not known. No much larger clonotype is one base removed from it; base qualities were not supplied.

The specimen sequenced was naive CD8+ T cells sorted from blood. This specimen's cell subset or site label, interpreted: CD45RA+CCR7+. The clonotype comes from a man aged 18 to 30 in good health. The chain uses TRBV10-2 and TRBJ2-7; the D segment might be TRBD1 or TRBD2, since each matches 5 bases. Here is the DNA: TGCGCCAGCAGTCTCGGGACGCATTACGAGCAGTACTTC. This gives the protein CASSLGTHYEQYF.